A selection of T cell receptor beta chains follows, all from one sample in a study of blood T cells in healthy people across ages. TCRdb re-called the 5' RACE reads with MiXCR, one entry per CDR3 protein. The sample shows some 880,000 distinct CDR3 sequences, about 36% of them seen only once. Sample: blood. The receptors were gathered from a young man in good health. The CDR3 runs from the conserved cysteine through the conserved F or W. Each record gives: CDR3 DNA, CDR3 protein, clone size, V gene, J gene, D gene. The D gene is left open where the match is weak. Expanded clones get a size class; other rows say once, few or many, or leave the size out.

cdr3_nt: TGTGCCACCAGCAGAGTGGGAGAGCAGTTCTTC; cdr3_aa: CATSRVGEQFF; clone_size: NA; v_call: TRBV15; j_call: TRBJ2-1; d_call: NA
cdr3_nt: TGTGCCAGCAGTCGCCAACAGGGAAACACTGAAGCTTTCTTT; cdr3_aa: CASSRQQGNTEAFF; clone_size: NA; v_call: TRBV12-3/TRBV12-4; j_call: TRBJ1-1; d_call: NA
cdr3_nt: TGCGCCACTCGGACAGGTAGCACAGATACGCAGTATTTT; cdr3_aa: CATRTGSTDTQYF; clone_size: many; v_call: TRBV5-1; j_call: TRBJ2-3; d_call: TRBD1
cdr3_nt: TGTGCCAGCAGCCAAGCCGAGCGGAGACCCTACAATGAGCAGTTCTTC; cdr3_aa: CASSQAERRPYNEQFF; clone_size: NA; v_call: TRBV14; j_call: TRBJ2-1; d_call: NA
cdr3_nt: TGTGCCATCAGTGAGAGGGGACTAGCGGGAGATGAGCAGTTCTTC; cdr3_aa: CAISERGLAGDEQFF; clone_size: NA; v_call: TRBV10-3; j_call: TRBJ2-1; d_call: TRBD2
cdr3_nt: TGTGCCACCAGCAGAGTCCATGGAACCGGGGAGCTGTTTTTT; cdr3_aa: CATSRVHGTGELFF; clone_size: NA; v_call: TRBV15; j_call: TRBJ2-2; d_call: NA
cdr3_nt: TGTGCCAGCAGCAGAGGCGGGACTGGCTACAATGAGCAGTTCTTC; cdr3_aa: CASSRGGTGYNEQFF; clone_size: NA; v_call: TRBV7-2; j_call: TRBJ2-1; d_call: NA
cdr3_nt: TGTGCCAGCAGCACCTCGCCCGGGCAGGATGGCTACACCTTC; cdr3_aa: CASSTSPGQDGYTF; clone_size: NA; v_call: TRBV13; j_call: TRBJ1-2; d_call: NA
cdr3_nt: TGTGCCAGCAGTTCCCCCGGGGGGACCTCCACAGATACGCAGTATTTT; cdr3_aa: CASSSPGGTSTDTQYF; clone_size: NA; v_call: TRBV6-5; j_call: TRBJ2-3; d_call: TRBD2
cdr3_nt: TGTGCCAGCAGTCCATTGGATACGCAGTATTTT; cdr3_aa: CASSPLDTQYF; clone_size: NA; v_call: TRBV2; j_call: TRBJ2-3; d_call: NA
cdr3_nt: TGTGCCATCATGGGGCCCGCCGGAACAGATACGCAGTATTTT; cdr3_aa: CAIMGPAGTDTQYF; clone_size: few; v_call: TRBV10-3; j_call: TRBJ2-3; d_call: NA
cdr3_nt: TGTGCCTGGAGTGTGAAGCGCGACAGGGGATACAACGAGCAGTACTTC; cdr3_aa: CAWSVKRDRGYNEQYF; clone_size: NA; v_call: TRBV30; j_call: TRBJ2-7; d_call: TRBD1
cdr3_nt: TGTGCCAGCGGTGGCAGGGAGGGCTACACCTTC; cdr3_aa: CASGGREGYTF; clone_size: NA; v_call: TRBV2; j_call: TRBJ1-2; d_call: NA
cdr3_nt: TGTGCCAGCAGTGTACCGGGACTAGCGGGGGTGAGCTCCTACAATGAGCAGTACTTC; cdr3_aa: CASSVPGLAGVSSYNEQYF; clone_size: few; v_call: TRBV12-3/TRBV12-4; j_call: TRBJ2-7; d_call: TRBD2
cdr3_nt: TGTGCCAGCAGTTACCAGGACGACAACTATGGCTACACCTTC; cdr3_aa: CASSYQDDNYGYTF; clone_size: few; v_call: TRBV6-5; j_call: TRBJ1-2; d_call: NA
cdr3_nt: TGCAGTGCTAGTGGGGCCGCTGAAGCTTTCTTT; cdr3_aa: CSASGAAEAFF; clone_size: few; v_call: TRBV20-1; j_call: TRBJ1-1; d_call: NA
cdr3_nt: TGTGCCAGCAGTTCGACTGGCCTTGGACAGGCCCTATACGAGCAGTACTTC; cdr3_aa: CASSSTGLGQALYEQYF; clone_size: NA; v_call: TRBV27; j_call: TRBJ2-7; d_call: TRBD1
cdr3_nt: TGTGCCAGCAGCCTCTCAAGTTTGGGACTCTATGGCTACACCTTC; cdr3_aa: CASSLSSLGLYGYTF; clone_size: few; v_call: TRBV7-9; j_call: TRBJ1-2; d_call: NA
cdr3_nt: TGTGCCAGCAGCGCCAGGGACGGATACGAGCAGTACTTC; cdr3_aa: CASSARDGYEQYF; clone_size: few; v_call: TRBV7-8; j_call: TRBJ2-7; d_call: NA
cdr3_nt: TGTGCCATCAGAACGGCAGATCCGACAGGGAATGAGCAGTTCTTC; cdr3_aa: CAIRTADPTGNEQFF; clone_size: few; v_call: TRBV10-3; j_call: TRBJ2-1; d_call: TRBD1
cdr3_nt: TGTGCCAGCAGTGAATTTGGCGGGACCCGCACAGATACGCAGTATTTT; cdr3_aa: CASSEFGGTRTDTQYF; clone_size: few; v_call: TRBV25-1; j_call: TRBJ2-3; d_call: NA
cdr3_nt: TGTGCCAGCAGCCAAGAGGACAGCGCCGGCTACACCTTC; cdr3_aa: CASSQEDSAGYTF; clone_size: many; v_call: TRBV3-1; j_call: TRBJ1-2; d_call: NA
cdr3_nt: TGCAGCGTTGGCCCCAGGGTGGGGTCCTACGAGCAGTTCTTC; cdr3_aa: CSVGPRVGSYEQFF; clone_size: NA; v_call: TRBV29-1; j_call: TRBJ2-1; d_call: NA
cdr3_nt: TGTGCCAGCAGCCTCCGTACTCCGGGGACTGGGCAGGGAGGGGACACTGAAGCTTTCTTT; cdr3_aa: CASSLRTPGTGQGGDTEAFF; clone_size: NA; v_call: TRBV4-2; j_call: TRBJ1-1; d_call: NA
cdr3_nt: TGTGCCAGCAGCTACAGGGATAGCACAGATACGCAGTATTTT; cdr3_aa: CASSYRDSTDTQYF; clone_size: NA; v_call: TRBV11-1; j_call: TRBJ2-3; d_call: NA
cdr3_nt: TGCAGTGCTAGTCCGGGGTTCGCTAGCACAGATACGCAGTATTTT; cdr3_aa: CSASPGFASTDTQYF; clone_size: few; v_call: TRBV20-1; j_call: TRBJ2-3; d_call: NA
cdr3_nt: TGCAGCCTACGGGGGTCCCCCCATTACAATGAGCAGTTCTTC; cdr3_aa: CSLRGSPHYNEQFF; clone_size: once; v_call: TRBV20-1; j_call: TRBJ2-1; d_call: NA
cdr3_nt: TGCGCCAGCAGCTTCATCTCGGGGCAGGGGACCTACGAGCAGTACTTC; cdr3_aa: CASSFISGQGTYEQYF; clone_size: NA; v_call: TRBV5-1; j_call: TRBJ2-7; d_call: NA
cdr3_nt: TGTGCCAGCAGCAGGGGGGACTACACAGATACGCAGTATTTT; cdr3_aa: CASSRGDYTDTQYF; clone_size: few; v_call: TRBV9; j_call: TRBJ2-3; d_call: NA
cdr3_nt: TGTGCCAGCAACTCCGACAGGGCCGACACAGATACGCAGTATTTT; cdr3_aa: CASNSDRADTDTQYF; clone_size: many; v_call: TRBV12-3/TRBV12-4; j_call: TRBJ2-3; d_call: TRBD1
cdr3_nt: TGCGCCAGCACCCTAGGGGGTGGGGGCTACGAGCAGTACTTC; cdr3_aa: CASTLGGGGYEQYF; clone_size: NA; v_call: TRBV5-1; j_call: TRBJ2-7; d_call: NA
cdr3_nt: TGTGCCAGCAGTTTATCGCTCCTGAATAATTCACCCCTCCACTTT; cdr3_aa: CASSLSLLNNSPLHF; clone_size: few; v_call: TRBV27; j_call: TRBJ1-6; d_call: NA
cdr3_nt: TGTGCCAGCAGCCAAGATCTGATTGGGGGAATGGGAGAAATAGGGAATTCACCCCTCCACTTT; cdr3_aa: CASSQDLIGGMGEIGNSPLHF; clone_size: NA; v_call: TRBV3-1; j_call: TRBJ1-6; d_call: NA
cdr3_nt: TGCGCCAGCAGTGAGTCGTTGTCCCTCGGGGAGCTGTTTTTT; cdr3_aa: CASSESLSLGELFF; clone_size: NA; v_call: TRBV10-2; j_call: TRBJ2-2; d_call: NA
cdr3_nt: TGTGCCAGCAGTTTTCGGGGGACCGGGACCGGGGAGCTGTTTTTT; cdr3_aa: CASSFRGTGTGELFF; clone_size: NA; v_call: TRBV27; j_call: TRBJ2-2; d_call: NA
cdr3_nt: TGCAGTGCCCACCCGAGGCCCGGTCGCCCTAACACCGGGGAGCTGTTTTTT; cdr3_aa: CSAHPRPGRPNTGELFF; clone_size: NA; v_call: TRBV20-1; j_call: TRBJ2-2; d_call: NA
cdr3_nt: TGTGCCAGCAGCTTAGGGGGGGACAGGGGGAGCCATGAGCAGTACTTC; cdr3_aa: CASSLGGDRGSHEQYF; clone_size: NA; v_call: TRBV7-2; j_call: TRBJ2-5; d_call: TRBD1
cdr3_nt: TGCGCCAGCAGCCCGGGACTTCCTAAGGGCACTGAAGCTTTCTTT; cdr3_aa: CASSPGLPKGTEAFF; clone_size: few; v_call: TRBV5-1; j_call: TRBJ1-1; d_call: NA
cdr3_nt: TGTGCCAGCAGCTTAGAGCCAGGTCGGCGCTACACCTTC; cdr3_aa: CASSLEPGRRYTF; clone_size: NA; v_call: TRBV7-9; j_call: TRBJ1-2; d_call: NA
cdr3_nt: TGTGCCAGCAGTTACTCGCAGGGGGCCTCCTACAATGAGCAGTACTTC; cdr3_aa: CASSYSQGASYNEQYF; clone_size: NA; v_call: TRBV6-2/TRBV6-3; j_call: TRBJ2-7; d_call: TRBD1
cdr3_nt: TGTGCCAGCAGTTACCCCGGCCCGGGAACCTCCTATGGCTACACCTTC; cdr3_aa: CASSYPGPGTSYGYTF; clone_size: NA; v_call: TRBV6-2/TRBV6-3; j_call: TRBJ1-2; d_call: NA